Listed below are T cell receptor beta chains from one sample, sequenced in a study of cytomegalovirus exposure and HLA in healthy donors. Using immunoSEQ multiplex PCR, the repertoire was profiled, and TCRdb retains in-frame clones only, with some absent. The table records 130,000 to 150,000 clones, roughly 78% of them present only once. The sequenced sample was PBMCs. The source of these receptors is a female donor in good health and CMV-seronegative. Each CDR3 is given with its conserved first and last residue. The D gene is left open where the match is weak. The size field is filled for only some rows; it gives once, few, many or a size class.

CDR3 protein: CASSELIRATNYGYTF
CDR3 DNA: TGTGCCAGCAGTGAACTGATCAGGGCAACTAACTATGGCTACACCTTC
J gene: TRBJ1-2
D gene: NA
clone size: NA
V gene: TRBV6-1

CDR3 protein: CASSPGREGVQFF
CDR3 DNA: TGTGCCAGCAGTCCAGGGCGGGAGGGGGTGCAGTTCTTC
J gene: TRBJ2-1
D gene: TRBD2
clone size: NA
V gene: TRBV2

CDR3 protein: CAWSAGDPEQFF
CDR3 DNA: TGTGCCTGGAGTGCGGGGGACCCGGAGCAGTTCTTC
J gene: TRBJ2-1
D gene: NA
clone size: once
V gene: TRBV30

CDR3 protein: CASNLLALGETQYF
CDR3 DNA: TGTGCCAGCAATCTACTAGCACTTGGCGAGACCCAGTACTTC
J gene: TRBJ2-5
D gene: NA
clone size: once
V gene: TRBV5-6

CDR3 protein: CASSPGVGSNSPLHF
CDR3 DNA: TGTGCCAGCAGCCCCGGGGTCGGGTCCAATTCACCCCTCCACTTT
J gene: TRBJ1-6
D gene: NA
clone size: once
V gene: TRBV28

CDR3 protein: CASRSSGGAETQYF
CDR3 DNA: TGTGCCAGCAGGTCTAGCGGGGGGGCAGAGACCCAGTACTTC
J gene: TRBJ2-5
D gene: TRBD2
clone size: NA
V gene: TRBV7-8

CDR3 protein: CASSSSGLFTGELFF
CDR3 DNA: TGTGCCAGCAGCTCTTCGGGACTTTTTACCGGGGAGCTGTTTTTT
J gene: TRBJ2-2
D gene: NA
clone size: once
V gene: TRBV7-3

CDR3 protein: CASSQEGGQGYEKLFF
CDR3 DNA: TGCGCCAGCAGCCAAGAAGGAGGGCAGGGCTATGAAAAACTGTTTTTT
J gene: TRBJ1-4
D gene: NA
clone size: few
V gene: TRBV4-1

CDR3 protein: CASSPDRYYGYTF
CDR3 DNA: TGTGCCAGCAGCCCGGACAGATACTATGGCTACACCTTC
J gene: TRBJ1-2
D gene: NA
clone size: NA
V gene: TRBV28

CDR3 protein: CASSLRVRAQETQYF
CDR3 DNA: TGTGCCAGCAGCTTGAGGGTCCGGGCTCAAGAGACCCAGTACTTC
J gene: TRBJ2-5
D gene: NA
clone size: NA
V gene: TRBV7-2

CDR3 protein: CASSQDRDVYTQYF
CDR3 DNA: TGTGCCAGCAGCCAAGATCGGGATGTTTATACGCAGTATTTT
J gene: TRBJ2-3
D gene: NA
clone size: NA
V gene: TRBV4-2

CDR3 protein: CASITPSGFRADTQYF
CDR3 DNA: TGTGCCAGCATCACCCCTAGCGGGTTCCGGGCAGATACGCAGTATTTT
J gene: TRBJ2-3
D gene: TRBD2
clone size: NA
V gene: TRBV2

CDR3 protein: CASSRDRSQPQHF
CDR3 DNA: TGTGCCAGCAGCCGGGACAGGTCTCAGCCCCAGCATTTT
J gene: TRBJ1-5
D gene: TRBD1
clone size: NA
V gene: TRBV7-9

CDR3 protein: CASRPQPGLARTDTQYF
CDR3 DNA: TGTGCCAGTCGCCCCCAACCGGGACTAGCCCGCACAGATACGCAGTATTTT
J gene: TRBJ2-3
D gene: TRBD2
clone size: once
V gene: TRBV2

CDR3 protein: CASRETAYNSPLHF
CDR3 DNA: TGTGCCAGCAGGGAGACAGCTTATAATTCACCCCTCCACTTT
J gene: TRBJ1-6
D gene: NA
clone size: NA
V gene: TRBV27

CDR3 protein: CASSQFTYRPGYGYTF
CDR3 DNA: TGCGCCAGCAGTCAATTTACTTACAGACCCGGCTATGGCTACACCTTC
J gene: TRBJ1-2
D gene: NA
clone size: NA
V gene: TRBV23-1

CDR3 protein: CASRPPGQGYEQYF
CDR3 DNA: TGTGCCAGCAGACCACCCGGGCAGGGGTACGAGCAGTACTTC
J gene: TRBJ2-7
D gene: NA
clone size: NA
V gene: TRBV28

CDR3 protein: CASSRGTANYGYTF
CDR3 DNA: TGTGCCAGTAGTAGAGGGACAGCTAACTATGGCTACACCTTC
J gene: TRBJ1-2
D gene: TRBD1
clone size: NA
V gene: TRBV19

CDR3 protein: CASLGRGNTGELFF
CDR3 DNA: TGTGCCAGCCTAGGGAGGGGGAACACCGGGGAGCTGTTTTTT
J gene: TRBJ2-2
D gene: TRBD2
clone size: few
V gene: TRBV5-5

CDR3 protein: CASSFQGGLYNEKLFF
CDR3 DNA: TGTGCCAGCAGCTTTCAGGGAGGGTTATATAATGAAAAACTGTTTTTT
J gene: TRBJ1-4
D gene: NA
clone size: NA
V gene: TRBV7-2

CDR3 protein: CASSIASGNYEQYF
CDR3 DNA: TGTGCCAGTAGTATAGCTAGCGGGAACTACGAGCAGTACTTC
J gene: TRBJ2-7
D gene: TRBD2
clone size: once
V gene: TRBV19

CDR3 protein: CAWSPVQRTGGQYF
CDR3 DNA: TGTGCCTGGAGCCCCGTGCAGAGGACAGGGGGGCAGTACTTC
J gene: TRBJ2-5
D gene: TRBD1
clone size: NA
V gene: TRBV30

CDR3 protein: CATSRAPTENYGYPF
CDR3 DNA: TGTGCCACCAGCAGAGCCCCGACGGAAAACTATGGCTACCCCTTC
J gene: TRBJ1-2
D gene: NA
clone size: NA
V gene: TRBV15

CDR3 protein: CASRDRGDYGYTF
CDR3 DNA: TGTGCCAGCAGGGACAGGGGGGACTATGGCTACACCTTC
J gene: TRBJ1-2
D gene: TRBD1
clone size: once
V gene: TRBV2

CDR3 protein: CASRGRATNTGELFF
CDR3 DNA: TGTGCCAGCAGGGGGAGGGCCACCAACACCGGGGAGCTGTTTTTT
J gene: TRBJ2-2
D gene: TRBD2
clone size: NA
V gene: TRBV6-1

CDR3 protein: CASSYPGDTEAFF
CDR3 DNA: TGTGCCAGCAGTTACCCAGGGGACACTGAAGCTTTCTTT
J gene: TRBJ1-1
D gene: NA
clone size: few
V gene: TRBV6-5

CDR3 protein: CASSQDGGGWPQHF
CDR3 DNA: TGCGCCAGCAGCCAAGATGGGGGGGGCTGGCCCCAGCATTTT
J gene: TRBJ1-5
D gene: NA
clone size: once
V gene: TRBV4-3

CDR3 protein: CASSSYRDRANNYGYTF
CDR3 DNA: TGTGCCAGCAGTTCATACCGGGACAGGGCGAATAACTATGGCTACACCTTC
J gene: TRBJ1-2
D gene: TRBD1
clone size: NA
V gene: TRBV28

CDR3 protein: CASSLIGLAKNIQYF
CDR3 DNA: TGTGCCAGCAGTTTAATTGGCTTAGCCAAAAACATTCAGTACTTC
J gene: TRBJ2-4
D gene: NA
clone size: NA
V gene: TRBV28

CDR3 protein: CASSELERQGSYNEQFF
CDR3 DNA: TGTGCCAGCAGTGAGCTAGAGAGACAGGGATCCTACAATGAGCAGTTCTTC
J gene: TRBJ2-1
D gene: TRBD1
clone size: NA
V gene: TRBV6-1

CDR3 protein: CASSVKGAWANEQFF
CDR3 DNA: TGTGCCAGCAGTGTAAAGGGGGCTTGGGCCAATGAGCAGTTCTTC
J gene: TRBJ2-1
D gene: TRBD1
clone size: NA
V gene: TRBV6-1

CDR3 protein: CASRRTGVGYTF
CDR3 DNA: TGTGCCAGCAGGAGGACAGGGGTTGGCTACACCTTC
J gene: TRBJ1-2
D gene: TRBD1
clone size: many
V gene: TRBV6-5

CDR3 protein: CASSVAPVSPGTGGADGNTIYF
CDR3 DNA: TGTGCCAGCAGCGTAGCTCCCGTCAGCCCCGGGACAGGGGGCGCGGATGGAAACACCATATATTTT
J gene: TRBJ1-3
D gene: TRBD1
clone size: NA
V gene: TRBV9

CDR3 protein: CASSLGPGGHQPQHF
CDR3 DNA: TGTGCCAGCAGCCTAGGGCCAGGGGGTCATCAGCCCCAGCATTTT
J gene: TRBJ1-5
D gene: TRBD1
clone size: NA
V gene: TRBV5-5

CDR3 protein: CASRGGRNEQFF
CDR3 DNA: TGTGCCTCCCGCGGGGGCCGTAATGAGCAGTTCTTC
J gene: TRBJ2-1
D gene: NA
clone size: NA
V gene: TRBV2

CDR3 protein: CASSEISGGAGEQFF
CDR3 DNA: TGTGCCAGCAGCGAAATTAGCGGGGGGGCCGGTGAGCAGTTCTTC
J gene: TRBJ2-1
D gene: TRBD2
clone size: NA
V gene: TRBV9

CDR3 protein: CASSPGTGPGNTIYF
CDR3 DNA: TGTGCCAGCAGTCCCGGGACAGGGCCTGGAAACACCATATATTTT
J gene: TRBJ1-3
D gene: TRBD1
clone size: NA
V gene: TRBV25-1

CDR3 protein: CASSYSRTGNEKLFF
CDR3 DNA: TGTGCCAGCAGTTACTCGAGGACAGGGAATGAAAAACTGTTTTTT
J gene: TRBJ1-4
D gene: TRBD1
clone size: NA
V gene: TRBV6-5

CDR3 protein: CASSSPDRVAEKLFF
CDR3 DNA: TGTGCCAGCAGCTCCCCGGACAGGGTGGCTGAAAAACTGTTTTTT
J gene: TRBJ1-4
D gene: TRBD1
clone size: NA
V gene: TRBV28

CDR3 protein: CASTRDSYEQYF
CDR3 DNA: TGTGCCAGCACCCGCGACAGCTACGAGCAGTACTTC
J gene: TRBJ2-7
D gene: NA
clone size: NA
V gene: TRBV7-9

CDR3 protein: CASSLGLAGNYNEQFF
CDR3 DNA: TGTGCCAGCAGCTTAGGACTAGCGGGGAATTACAATGAGCAGTTCTTC
J gene: TRBJ2-1
D gene: TRBD2
clone size: NA
V gene: TRBV7-2

CDR3 protein: CSVEDDFSDSGANVLTF
CDR3 DNA: TGCAGCGTTGAAGATGACTTCTCCGACTCTGGGGCCAACGTCCTGACTTTC
J gene: TRBJ2-6
D gene: NA
clone size: NA
V gene: TRBV29-1

CDR3 protein: CASSNPGVVGETQYF
CDR3 DNA: TGTGCCAGCAGCAATCCGGGGGTAGTAGGAGAGACCCAGTACTTC
J gene: TRBJ2-5
D gene: NA
clone size: NA
V gene: TRBV5-4

CDR3 protein: CAWSADIFTDTQYF
CDR3 DNA: TGTGCCTGGAGTGCGGACATATTCACAGATACGCAGTATTTT
J gene: TRBJ2-3
D gene: NA
clone size: NA
V gene: TRBV30

CDR3 protein: CASSLVAGTDTQYF
CDR3 DNA: TGCGCCAGCAGCTTGGTGGCCGGCACAGATACGCAGTATTTT
J gene: TRBJ2-3
D gene: NA
clone size: once
V gene: TRBV5-1

CDR3 protein: CAKDGTDQETQYF
CDR3 DNA: TGTGCCAAAGACGGGACAGACCAAGAGACCCAGTACTTC
J gene: TRBJ2-5
D gene: TRBD1
clone size: NA
V gene: TRBV2

CDR3 protein: CAWSVGGTEAFF
CDR3 DNA: TGTGCCTGGAGTGTCGGGGGGACTGAAGCTTTCTTT
J gene: TRBJ1-1
D gene: NA
clone size: NA
V gene: TRBV30

CDR3 protein: CASSFPWTGVGDEQFF
CDR3 DNA: TGTGCCAGCAGCTTTCCGTGGACAGGGGTCGGTGATGAGCAGTTCTTC
J gene: TRBJ2-1
D gene: TRBD1
clone size: NA
V gene: TRBV5-4